This T cell receptor (beta chain) is drawn from a study of molecular identifiers for immune sequencing clone quantification (dated by TCRdb to the late 2010s). About the study as a whole: For a replicate experiment, the RNA from either about 20,000 or 100,000 naive CD8 T cells was divided into five aliquots, and four of those aliquots went on to sequencing. The study was a methods study using CD8 T cells to benchmark molecular-identifier clustering-based TCR repertoire sequencing (MIDCIRS) and TCR RNA copy counting. Results the study describes overall, beyond this receptor: Modeling indicated about 3.1 TCR RNA copies recovered per cell, compared with about 9.4 by digital PCR, which implies a capture efficiency of approximately 31%. Highly expanded clone sizes could be underestimated because identical TCR molecules may share a barcode. Clones above 20 RNA copies held over 97% of molecules in CMV-specific effector cells but under 1% in naive cells. Without barcode sub-clustering, chimeric consensus sequences inflated TCR diversity; chimeras reached as high as 47%. Spiked-in Jurkat TCR RNA equivalent to a single cell was reported to be detectable even among over 800,000 naive CD8 T cells. The naive libraries included spiked-in Jurkat TCR RNA (fewer than eleven copies' worth), and this Jurkat TCR RNA is not part of the donor repertoire.

The receptor library was made with PCR. Instrument on record: NextSeq 500. Preparation of bulk TCR libraries followed a previously described approach, with the TCR primers listed in Table S5. The Qiagen AllPrep DNA/RNA kit was used to purify total RNA. Reads from multiple sequencing runs of the same library were pooled before analysis. As for the original processing: Reads were retained only if the reads had an exact TCR constant sequence, and the retained reads were trimmed to 150 nt and grouped according to their 12-nt molecular barcodes. Reads inside each barcode group were sub-clustered using a 15% Levenshtein threshold, and a quality-weighted consensus sequence was constructed for each RNA molecule. Non-functional sequences were discarded, and so were lower-count sequences lying one edit away from another sequence. On the basis of fitting two negative binomial distributions, barcode sub-clusters with fewer than 20% of the maximum read count were discarded. TCRdb's own reprocessing of the public reads used fastp at Q25 and MiXCR and kept productive beta chains. Records with the same CDR3 protein are collapsed into one entry carrying the most frequent genes and DNA. For this entry, the V and J calls and clone size follow TCRdb and not the study's own pipeline. The sample table holds tens of thousands of distinct CDR3 sequences, of which nearly 25% were seen once. Of the sample, over 0.95% is held by the ten largest clones.

This clonotype was counted ten times or more. Its cognate antigen has yet to be identified. The record has no base qualities; no much larger clone is one base away. Libraries of naive CD8 T cells were built from around 20,000 to 1,000,000 sorted cells, with 10%, 30% or 50% of the purified RNA used. On a BD FACSAria II, naive CD8 T cells were FACS-sorted as CD8+CD4-CCR7+CD45RA+ and collected into RLT Plus buffer. To test detection sensitivity, Jurkat RNA equal to approximately 10 TCR copies was added to samples of roughly 18,000-1,100,000 naive CD8 T cells. CD8 T cells were enriched with RosetteSep CD8+ T Cell Enrichment Cocktail and Ficoll-Paque, followed by ACK red cell lysis. Sequences were obtained from naive CD8+ T cells from blood, with Jurkat cell RNA spiked in. This specimen's cell subset or site label, interpreted: FACS-sorted CD8+CD4-CCR7+CD45RA+ naive T cells. This receptor was identified in a human donor in good health. Some libraries in this study had Jurkat cell RNA spiked in.

The CDR3 here reads CASREQGAYEQYF. DNA sequence: TGTGCCAGCAGGGAACAGGGAGCCTACGAGCAGTACTTC. The sequence links TRBV12-3 or TRBV12-4 to TRBJ2-7; matching of 6 bases hints at TRBD1 as the D gene. V and J are truncated by 6 bases and 2 bases respectively, leaving an intervening sequence of 11 bases. Including cysteine and phenylalanine, the CDR3 has 13 amino acids. The DNA shown is the 39-base CDR3, in frame from base 1.